These T cell receptor beta chains were read from a single sample in a study of blood T cell repertoires in COVID-19. Using immunoSEQ multiplex PCR, the repertoire was profiled, and TCRdb retains in-frame clones only, with some absent. The repertoire consists of 250,000 to 300,000 clones, with 87% occurring once and the leading ten covering roughly 2%. The specimen sequenced was peripheral blood. The receptor source for this set is a woman aged 50 to 60 who had recovered from COVID-19. The CDR3 runs from the conserved cysteine through the conserved F or W. A D gene is named only where the DNA matches it firmly. Only part of the rows carry a size: once, few, many, or a class if the clone is expanded.

.	TRBV24-1	TRBJ1-5	.	TGTGCCACCAGTGATGCCAGGGAACGCAATCAGCCCCAGCATTTT	CATSDARERNQPQHF
.	TRBV7-3	TRBJ1-1	.	TGTGCCAGCAGTTCGGGTGTGGACACTGAAGCTTTCTTT	CASSSGVDTEAFF
.	TRBV7-2	TRBJ2-2	.	TGTGCCAGCAGCTTGGCGGGTTGGACCGGGGAGCTGTTTTTT	CASSLAGWTGELFF
.	TRBV3-1/TRBV3-2	TRBJ1-2	.	TGTGCCAGCAGCCGGGACACTAACTATGGCTACACCTTC	CASSRDTNYGYTF
.	TRBV4-3	TRBJ2-3	.	TGCGCCAGCAGCCAAACCAATGGGGGGTCAGATACGCAGTATTTT	CASSQTNGGSDTQYF
TRBD1	TRBV20-1	TRBJ1-2	.	TGCAGTGCTATTGATCGACAGGGGGAAAACTATGGCTACACCTTC	CSAIDRQGENYGYTF
.	TRBV6-2/TRBV6-3	TRBJ1-2	few	TGTGCCAGCAGTTACTCAACCGGGGTGCGGGGCTACACCTTC	CASSYSTGVRGYTF
.	TRBV7-2	TRBJ1-3	.	TGTGCCAGCAGCCCCTGGGAGGACACTGCAGATTTCTCTGGAAACACCATATATTTT	CASSPWEDTADFSGNTIYF
TRBD1	TRBV27	TRBJ1-2	.	TGTGCCAGCAGTTCCTCAGGGGGTGGAGCTAACTATGGCTACACCTTC	CASSSSGGGANYGYTF
.	TRBV28	TRBJ1-1	.	TGTGCCAGCAGTTTAGTCATGAACACTGAAGCTTTCTTT	CASSLVMNTEAFF
TRBD2	TRBV18	TRBJ2-5	.	TGTGCCAGCTCACCTTTACTAGCGGGAAGGCAAGAGACCCAGTACTTC	CASSPLLAGRQETQYF
TRBD2	TRBV6-5	TRBJ2-1	.	TGTGCCAGCAGTTACGAGCTAGCGGCTAATGAGCAGTTCTTC	CASSYELAANEQFF
TRBD2	TRBV11-3	TRBJ2-1	.	TGTGCCAGCAGCTCAGGTAGCGGGAGGGCCTGGAATGAGCAGTTCTTC	CASSSGSGRAWNEQFF
.	TRBV5-1	TRBJ2-3	.	TGCGCCAGCAGCTTGGAAGGGGAAGCGGATACGCAGTATTTT	CASSLEGEADTQYF
.	TRBV5-1	TRBJ1-5	.	TGCGCCAGCAGCTTGGGACAGCCCCGAAATCAGCCCCAGCATTTT	CASSLGQPRNQPQHF
.	TRBV19	TRBJ2-7	few	TGTGCCAGTAGTATAAACACAGGGACCGAGCAGTACTTC	CASSINTGTEQYF
TRBD1	TRBV5-6	TRBJ1-2	.	TGTGCCAGCAGCCCGACAGGGTCACCTGCTGGCTACACCTTC	CASSPTGSPAGYTF
.	TRBV28	TRBJ1-2	.	TGTGCCAGCAGCCCGAGACGGGGCAGGGGTGACTATGGCTACACCTTC	CASSPRRGRGDYGYTF